The sequence of this T cell receptor beta chain was determined in a study of radiotherapy plus CTLA-4 blockade in lung cancer. Study results and limitations: An expansion of tumor-derived TCR clones occurred in blood after radiotherapy plus ipilimumab. Reports state that early shifts in blood T cell clones, with interferon-beta, best predicted response.

Turning to this clone: Its target is not known. The sample holds other DNA sequences that translate to the same CDR3.

Per the germline V gene, CDR1 is KGHSH and CDR2 is LQKENI. The CDR3 consists of 15 residues. J gave up 4 bases and V 3 bases, and 6 bases lay outside the gene matches. The protocol was immunoSEQ multiplex PCR, while the TCRdb copy is restricted to in-frame clones and leaves out a portion. The table has roughly 120,000 clones, 78% seen once. The clonotype comes from a human donor with non-small cell lung cancer who had a partial response to radiotherapy plus ipilimumab. This sample comprised peripheral blood, obtained from a patient treated with radiotherapy plus ipilimumab. The chain joins TRBV18 to TRBJ1-2; 9 bases match TRBD1. Written as DNA, the CDR3 is TGTGCCAGCTCACCTCCGGGACAGGGAGGCTATGGCTACACCTTC. It specifies CASSPPGQGGYGYTF. Full variable domain (rest looked up from reference TRBV18 and TRBJ1-2): NAGVMQNPRHLVRRRGQEARLRCSPMKGHSHVYWYRQLPEEGLKFMVYLQKENIIDESGMPKERFSAEFPKEGPSILRIQQVVRGDSAAYFCASSPPGQGGYGYTFGSGTRLTVV.